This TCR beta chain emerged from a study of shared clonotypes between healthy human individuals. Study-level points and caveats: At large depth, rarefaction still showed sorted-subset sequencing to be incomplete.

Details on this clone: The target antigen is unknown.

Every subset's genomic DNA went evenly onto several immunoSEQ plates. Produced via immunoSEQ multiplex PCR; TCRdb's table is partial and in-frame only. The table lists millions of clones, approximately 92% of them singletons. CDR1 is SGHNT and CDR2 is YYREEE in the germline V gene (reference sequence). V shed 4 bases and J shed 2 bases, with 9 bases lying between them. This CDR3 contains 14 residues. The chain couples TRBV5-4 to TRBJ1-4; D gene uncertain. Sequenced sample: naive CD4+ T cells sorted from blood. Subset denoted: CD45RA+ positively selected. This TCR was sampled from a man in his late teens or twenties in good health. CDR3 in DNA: TGTGCCAGCAGCCTGGGCGACACTAATGAAAAACTGTTTTTT. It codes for CASSLGDTNEKLFF.